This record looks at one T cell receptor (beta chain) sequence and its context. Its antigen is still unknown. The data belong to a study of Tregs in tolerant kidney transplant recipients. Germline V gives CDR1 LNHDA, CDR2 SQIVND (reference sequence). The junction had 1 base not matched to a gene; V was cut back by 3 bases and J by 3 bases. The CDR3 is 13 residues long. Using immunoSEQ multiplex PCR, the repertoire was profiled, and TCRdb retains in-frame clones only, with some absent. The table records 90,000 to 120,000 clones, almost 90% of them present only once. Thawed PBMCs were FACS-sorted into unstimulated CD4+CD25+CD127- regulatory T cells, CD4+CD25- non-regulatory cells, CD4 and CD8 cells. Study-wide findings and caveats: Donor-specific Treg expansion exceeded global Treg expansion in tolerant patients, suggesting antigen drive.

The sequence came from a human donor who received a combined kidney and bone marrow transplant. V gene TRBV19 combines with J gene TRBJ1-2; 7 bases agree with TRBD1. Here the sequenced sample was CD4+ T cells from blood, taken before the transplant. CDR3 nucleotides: TGTGCCAGTAGTATGGGACAGCACTATGGCTACACCTTC. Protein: CASSMGQHYGYTF.